Given below is one T cell receptor (beta chain) in context. Antigen: not known. This sample stems from a study of T cell responses to AZD1222 COVID-19 vaccine. The CDR3 is made up of 13 amino acids. Germline CDR1 is SEHNR and CDR2 is FQNEAQ (reference sequence). The V end was cut by 2 bases, the J end by 4 bases, with 8 bases between. Overall study results and limits: The breadth and depth of Spike-specific TCRs increased once two AZD1222 doses had been given.

Clones were sequenced by immunoSEQ multiplex PCR, and TCRdb holds only the in-frame ones, with some missing. The profile shows about 130,000 clones, roughly 92% of them singletons. Pooled samples include second doses given at about 4 or 12 weeks. The V call is TRBV7-9, the J call TRBJ1-1; possibly TRBD1 for D (6 bases). The sequence was collected from an adult who received the AZD1222 COVID-19 vaccine. The material was peripheral blood, obtained 28 days after the second AZD1222 dose. The CDR3: CASSLLQGTEAFF. As DNA, the CDR3 is TGTGCCAGCAGCTTACTACAGGGCACTGAAGCTTTCTTT.